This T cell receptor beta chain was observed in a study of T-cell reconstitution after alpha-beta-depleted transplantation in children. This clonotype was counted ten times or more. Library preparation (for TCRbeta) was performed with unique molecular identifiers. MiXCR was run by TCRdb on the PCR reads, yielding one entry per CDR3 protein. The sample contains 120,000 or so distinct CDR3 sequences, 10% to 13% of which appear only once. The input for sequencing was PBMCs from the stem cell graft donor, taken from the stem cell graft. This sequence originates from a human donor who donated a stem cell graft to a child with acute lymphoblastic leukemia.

The DNA for the CDR3 is TGTGCCAGCTCACCACTCCCGGGACAGGGGAGTGAGACCCAGTACTTC. Amino acid sequence: CASSPLPGQGSETQYF. This chain uses TRBV18 with TRBJ2-5; 10 nucleotides align to TRBD1. The CDR3 is 16 amino acids. Germline lookup yields CDR1 KGHSH and CDR2 LQKENI. J gave up 5 bases and V 1 base, and 7 bases lay outside the gene matches.